These 17 T cell receptor beta chains came from one sample sequenced in a study of T cell changes during pregnancy in multiple sclerosis (dated by TCRdb to about 2019). Library preparation employed the immunoSEQ multiplex PCR assay. Held by TCRdb, this immuneACCESS table contains in-frame sequences only and omits some clones. Under half of the omission traces to an unresolved V gene where checked; the cause of the rest is unknown. Across this sample there are roughly 40,000 clones, with about nine tenths seen only once. The biggest ten clones account for 0.65% to 0.9% of the sample. The sequencing here drew on CD4+ T cells from peripheral blood mononuclear cells, taken before pregnancy. The receptors stem from a female donor with multiple sclerosis, enrolled in a pregnancy study.

V is TRBV27 and J is TRBJ2-7, with 9 bases lining up with TRBD2. Trimming took 5 bases from V and 5 from J; bases not matched to a gene: 16. From germline, CDR1 is MNHEY and CDR2 SMNVEV (reference sequence). CDR3 length equals 17 residues. This CDR3 reads CASSAVDGLAGSHEQYF. The DNA of the CDR3 is TGTGCCAGCAGTGCGGTCGATGGCCTAGCGGGGTCCCACGAGCAGTACTTC.

J is TRBJ2-6 and V is TRBV5-1; TRBD1 might be the D (5 bases). The CDR3 spans 18 residues. The V gene lost 0 bases and the J gene lost 0 bases, with 13 bases spanning the gap. Looked up from germline, CDR1 is SGHRS and CDR2 is YFSETQ. The CDR3 DNA reads as TGCGCCAGCAGCTTGGGGACACAGTTTCGCTCTGGGGCCAACGTCCTGACTTTC. It codes for CASSLGTQFRSGANVLTF.

V gene TRBV1 combines with J gene TRBJ2-3; the table gives TRBD2 as D, unverified against the DNA. TRBV1 is termed a pseudogene. The CDR3 is 19 residues long. This CDR3 reads CTSSQDRLSFAPLTDTQYF. The CDR3 DNA sequence: TGCACCAGCAGCCAAGATCGTCTATCCTTTGCCCCACTCACAGATACGCAGTATTTT.

J is TRBJ2-7 and V is TRBV7-2, with a weak D call TRBD1 (5 bases). V was pared by 2 bases and J by 5 bases, with 10 bases between. CDR3 length: 13 residues. Per the germline V gene, CDR1 is SGHTA and CDR2 is FQGNSA. CDR3 DNA sequence: TGTGCCAGCAGCTTATTTCCCAGGGACGAGCAGTACTTC. Protein product: CASSLFPRDEQYF.

This chain uses TRBV18 with TRBJ2-2; D possibly corresponds to TRBD1 (6 bases). This CDR3 is 15 amino acids long. The V end was cut by 5 bases, the J end by 5 bases, with 15 bases between. CDR1 and CDR2 (germline): KGHSH, LQKENI. As DNA, the CDR3 is TGTGCCAGCTCAGTAAGAGCCAGGGGAACCGGGGAGCTGTTTTTT. Protein sequence: CASSVRARGTGELFF.

The chain links TRBV2 to TRBJ1-5, with D possibly TRBD1 on 6 matching bases. The CDR3 is made up of 16 amino acids. V lost 4 bases, J lost 2 bases, and 15 bases lay in between. Per the germline V gene, CDR1 is SNHLY and CDR2 is FYNNEI. CDR3 residues: CASSVLGSGGNQPQHF. The DNA of the CDR3 is TGTGCCAGCAGTGTATTAGGTTCAGGGGGCAATCAGCCCCAGCATTTT.

The chain uses TRBV5-4 and TRBJ2-3; D might be TRBD2 (6 bases). Germline CDR1 SGHNT, CDR2 YYREEE (reference sequence). The CDR3 runs to 14 residues. V dropped 2 bases and J dropped 0 bases, with 7 bases sitting between them. The CDR3 protein is CASSFSGSTDTQYF. CDR3 DNA sequence: TGTGCCAGCAGCTTTAGCGGAAGCACAGATACGCAGTATTTT.

The chain couples TRBV9 to TRBJ2-7; D call uncertain. The CDR3 has 12 amino acids. The germline CDR1 and CDR2 sequences are SGDLS and YYNGEE. The ends were cut back, 0 bases at V and 6 bases at J, with 7 bases in the middle. This CDR3 is CASSVAAGEQYF. CDR3 nucleotides: TGTGCCAGCAGCGTAGCGGCAGGCGAGCAGTACTTC.

This chain uses TRBV25-1 with TRBJ1-2; D is perhaps TRBD1 (5 bases). V was pared by 1 base and J by 4 bases, with 10 bases between. There are 14 residues in the CDR3. CDR1 is MGHDK, CDR2 SYGVNS, per germline. For the CDR3, the DNA is TGTGCCAGCAGTGAATTGGGGGAGGGCTATGGCTACACCTTC. Its translation is CASSELGEGYGYTF.

This clone has only one observation. V and J are TRBV28 and TRBJ1-3, with 10 bases fitting TRBD1. This CDR3 spans 15 amino acids. Germline V lookup: CDR1 MDHEN, CDR2 SYDVKM. V lost 4 bases to trimming and J lost 2 bases; unmatched junction nucleotides: 2. CDR3 sequence reads: CASSSTGGAGNTIYF. The CDR3 bases are TGTGCCAGCAGTTCGACAGGGGGCGCTGGAAACACCATATATTTT.

This clone was observed a handful of times. V gene TRBV19 combines with J gene TRBJ1-1; 8 nucleotides agree with TRBD1. Germline V gene sequence: CDR1 LNHDA, CDR2 SQIVND (reference sequence). V gave up 5 bases and J gave up 0 bases; unmatched junction bases: 5. The CDR3 has 15 amino acids. Here the CDR3 reads CASSGDRLLNTEAFF. CDR3 DNA sequence: TGTGCCAGTAGTGGGGACAGGCTACTGAACACTGAAGCTTTCTTT. The full variable domain, its missing parts supplied by reference TRBV19 and TRBJ1-1, is DGGITQSPKYLFRKEGQNVTLSCEQNLNHDAMYWYRQDPGQGLRLIYYSQIVNDFQKGDIAEGYSVSREKKESFPLTVTSAQKNPTAFYLCASSGDRLLNTEAFFGQGTRLTVV.

This clone was detected once. V gene TRBV23-1 combines with J gene TRBJ2-5; 7 bases fit TRBD1. TRBV23-1 is known as an ORF, though its function is uncertain. The CDR3 has 17 amino acids. The trim removed 0 bases at V and 2 bases at J, leaving 9 bases unmatched. CDR3 region: CASSQSEGARFQETQYF. The CDR3 nucleotides are TGCGCCAGCAGTCAATCAGAGGGGGCAAGGTTTCAAGAGACCCAGTACTTC.

This rearrangement joins TRBV30 to TRBJ2-7; 8 bases line up with TRBD2. CDR3 length: 13 residues. CDR1 and CDR2 from the germline V gene are GTSNPN and SVGIG (reference sequence). V trimming: 4 bases; J trimming: 7 bases; junction bases outside the gene matches: 9. In DNA form, the CDR3 reads TGTGCCTGGATGACTAGCGTGGACGGAGAGCAGTACTTC. Translated, it gives CAWMTSVDGEQYF.

This clone was counted between two and nine times. The genes are TRBV6-6 and TRBJ2-5, with a tentative D call TRBD1 (5 bases). The CDR3 runs 12 residues. Germline CDR1 is MNHNY and CDR2 is SVGAGI (reference sequence). Trimming removed 6 bases at V and 4 bases at J, with 9 bases between. This chain's CDR3 is CASRPTGETQYF. CDR3 bases: TGTGCCAGCAGACCCACAGGAGAGACCCAGTACTTC.

The count of this clone is one. The chain is built from TRBV6-5 and TRBJ2-1; 10 nucleotides agree with TRBD1. This CDR3 comprises 16 residues. Trimming at V came to 0 bases and at J to 5 bases, leaving 4 bases not matched to a gene. Germline CDR1 and CDR2: MNHEY and SVGAGI. CDR3 amino acids: CASSYSSGQGNNEQFF. CDR3 DNA sequence: TGTGCCAGCAGTTACTCCTCGGGACAGGGGAACAATGAGCAGTTCTTC.

This clone was counted once. This rearrangement joins TRBV4-2 to TRBJ2-7; 9 nucleotides match TRBD2. The germline V gene has CDR1 LGHNA and CDR2 YNFKEQ. The CDR3 is 16 amino acids. V trimming: 0 bases; J trimming: 7 bases; junction bases outside the gene matches: 10. The CDR3 DNA is TGTGCCAGCAGCCAAGAGGTCCAGCGGGGGGCTGGAGAGCAGTACTTC. It is translated as CASSQEVQRGAGEQYF.

The V gene is TRBV7-2, the J gene TRBJ2-2; the match to TRBD2 covers 9 bases. With 3 bases clipped from V and 6 bases from J, the junction kept 5 bases outside the gene matches. CDR3 size: 15 residues. From germline, CDR1 is SGHTA and CDR2 FQGNSA. This CDR3 is CASSLLAGSAGELFF. The CDR3 nucleotides read TGTGCCAGCAGCTTGCTAGCGGGGAGCGCCGGGGAGCTGTTTTTT.